Here is one T cell receptor beta chain with its context. Its antigen is still unknown. This sample is drawn from a study of cytotoxic CD8 clonotypes in ibrutinib-treated CLL. The overall study: The patients, some 12 relapsed/refractory and fewer than 16 treatment-naive, included approximately 18 who were IGHV unmutated. Response samples were obtained once patients had received a median 12 months of treatment, range 6 to 36. Overall study results and limits: Rare overall, public clonotypes shrank or held steady under therapy.

V was trimmed by 3 bases and J by 2 bases, leaving 6 bases between them. The CDR3 has 13 amino acids. Germline V gene data show CDR1 as LNHDA and CDR2 as SQIVND (reference sequence). Only in-frame clones appear in the TCRdb table, and some are missing; sequencing was by immunoSEQ multiplex PCR. This sample has about 160,000 clones, with approximately 80% found just once. The J gene is TRBJ2-3, the V gene TRBV19; D ambiguous. The sequence was collected from a human donor with chronic lymphocytic leukemia. Specimen: PBMCs, collected after 24 months of ibrutinib treatment. The CDR3 DNA reads as TGTGCCAGTAGTATCGCCCACACAGATACGCAGTATTTT. Translated, it gives CASSIAHTDTQYF.